These 3 T cell receptor beta chains came from one sample sequenced in a study of blood T cell repertoires in COVID-19 (dated by TCRdb to about 2020). The library was prepared using the immunoSEQ multiplex PCR assay. Here the immuneACCESS table is served through TCRdb, limited to in-frame sequences with V and J called. Missing clones are a known gap in these copies; in checked studies unresolved V genes cover under half, and the rest lacks a known reason. Present in this sample are approximately 130,000 clones, around three quarters of which were seen just once. The ten largest account for 9.5% to 14% of the sample. Sequencing used peripheral blood. Receptor source: a human donor in a cohort sampled during active COVID-19.

V and J are TRBV7-9 and TRBJ1-1, with 7 bases matching TRBD1. The V and J ends lost 5 bases and 0 bases, in that order; junction bases with no gene match: 6. This CDR3 has 15 amino acids. Germline V CDR1 and CDR2: SEHNR, FQNEAQ (reference sequence). CDR3 protein: CASSPQGQMNTEAFF. The CDR3 nucleotides read TGTGCCAGCAGCCCCCAGGGACAGATGAACACTGAAGCTTTCTTT. The entire variable domain, with the rest obtained from reference TRBV7-9 and TRBJ1-1, is as follows: DTGVSQNPRHKITKRGQNVTFRCDPISEHNRLYWYRQTLGQGPEFLTYFQNEAQLEKSRLLSDRFSAERPKGSFSTLEIQRTEQGDSAMYLCASSPQGQMNTEAFFGQGTRLTVV.

The CDR3 DNA sequence: TGCGCCAGCAGCCACCTATGGACTGGCTCCTACGAGCAGTACTTC. Encoded protein: CASSHLWTGSYEQYF. The V call is TRBV4-1, the J call TRBJ2-7; TRBD2 is a possible D gene (5 bases). This CDR3 is built from 15 residues. The germline V and J ends were trimmed by 3 bases and 0 bases, with 12 bases remaining between them. Germline CDR1 and CDR2: MGHRA and YSYEKL.

CDR3 DNA sequence: TGTGCCAGTAGTAGTCGACAGGGAGGAAACGAGCAGTACTTC. It is translated as CASSSRQGGNEQYF. This chain links TRBV19 with TRBJ2-7, with D tentatively TRBD1 (7 bases). Trimming removed 4 bases at V and 5 bases at J, with 15 bases between. This CDR3 has 14 amino acids. Germline V gene data show CDR1 as LNHDA and CDR2 as SQIVND (reference sequence).